This TCR beta chain is from a study of blood T cell repertoires in COVID-19. Study information: The United States, Italy and Spain were the sources of the acute and convalescent COVID-19 samples. PBMCs, B-cell-depleted T cells, or T cells provided the cDNA or gDNA that made up the material.

Sequencing used immunoSEQ multiplex PCR; TCRdb keeps in-frame clones, though not all of them. This repertoire shows some 58,000 clones, over 75% found once; its top ten account for roughly 8%. This sequence originates from a man between 50 and 59 years old with active COVID-19. Sequenced material: peripheral blood.

In DNA, the CDR3 is TGTGCCAGCTCGAATGAACAGGGCGATGGCTACACCTTC. This translates into CASSNEQGDGYTF. The J gene is TRBJ1-2, the V gene TRBV18, with D maybe TRBD1 (6 bases). The germline V and J ends were trimmed by 6 bases and 6 bases, with 14 bases remaining between them. Germline V lookup: CDR1 KGHSH, CDR2 LQKENI. The CDR3 loop spans 13 amino acids. Full variable domain (missing parts from reference TRBV18 and TRBJ1-2): NAGVMQNPRHLVRRRGQEARLRCSPMKGHSHVYWYRQLPEEGLKFMVYLQKENIIDESGMPKERFSAEFPKEGPSILRIQQVVRGDSAAYFCASSNEQGDGYTFGSGTRLTVV.